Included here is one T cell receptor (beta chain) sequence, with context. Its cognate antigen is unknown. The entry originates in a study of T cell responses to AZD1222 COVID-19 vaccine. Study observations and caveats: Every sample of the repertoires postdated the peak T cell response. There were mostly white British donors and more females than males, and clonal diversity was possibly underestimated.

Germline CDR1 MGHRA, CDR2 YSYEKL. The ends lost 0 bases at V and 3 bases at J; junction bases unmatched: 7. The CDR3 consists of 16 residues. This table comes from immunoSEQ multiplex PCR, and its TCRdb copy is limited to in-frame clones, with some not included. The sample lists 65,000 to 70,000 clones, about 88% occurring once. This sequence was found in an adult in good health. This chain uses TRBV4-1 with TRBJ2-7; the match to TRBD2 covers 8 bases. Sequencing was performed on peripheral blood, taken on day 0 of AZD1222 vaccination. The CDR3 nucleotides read TGCGCCAGCAGCCAAGAACGCCATGGGACTAGCTACGAGCAGTACTTC. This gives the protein CASSQERHGTSYEQYF.